A single sample is the source of the 14 T cell receptor beta chains below, sequenced in a study of blood T cell repertoires in COVID-19. TCRdb keeps only in-frame clones here, not all; method: immunoSEQ multiplex PCR. The table shows 210,000 or so clones, with 87% occurring only once. The sample consisted of peripheral blood. The receptor source for this set is a man in his forties or fifties with active or convalescent COVID-19.

The chain is built from TRBV6-5 and TRBJ2-7; TRBD1 agrees at 9 bases. The trim removed 5 bases at V and 2 bases at J, leaving 7 bases unmatched. Germline V gene sequence: CDR1 MNHEY, CDR2 SVGAGI. The CDR3 is 15 residues long. In nucleotides, the CDR3 is TGTGCCAGCAGTCCCAGGGGACAGGGTACCTACGAGCAGTACTTC. Translated, it gives CASSPRGQGTYEQYF.

This sequence joins TRBV7-2 and TRBJ1-1; no definite D call. Trimming shortened V by 2 bases and J by 6 bases, and 4 bases separated the two germline ends. This CDR3 region has 11 residues. Germline assignment: CDR1 SGHTA and CDR2 FQGNSA. The CDR3 DNA sequence: TGTGCCAGCAGCTTAATCGCTGAAGCTTTCTTT. Translating it yields CASSLIAEAFF.

This chain connects TRBV10-3 to TRBJ2-7, with TRBD2 matching 8 bases. V shed 8 bases and J 3 bases; nucleotides not matched to a gene: 3. This CDR3 has 12 residues. Per the germline V gene, CDR1 is ENHRY and CDR2 is SYGVKD. The CDR3 DNA follows: TGTGCCATCGGACTAGCAAACTACGAGCAGTACTTC. Amino acid sequence: CAIGLANYEQYF.

This clone was detected only once. The CDR3 reads CASSLTGGGFSGNTIYF. The CDR3 DNA reads as TGTGCCAGCAGCCTTACAGGGGGTGGATTCTCTGGAAACACCATATATTTT. The chain recombines TRBV28 with TRBJ1-3; 8 bases fit TRBD1. Germline lookup yields CDR1 MDHEN and CDR2 SYDVKM. Germline trimming cut 6 bases from V and 0 bases from J; bases unmatched to any gene: 10. The CDR3 sequence is 17 residues long.

This chain joins TRBV2 and TRBJ2-1, with 15 bases aligning to TRBD2. This CDR3 spans 16 amino acids. Germline CDR1 reads SNHLY; CDR2 reads FYNNEI. V shed 6 bases and J 8 bases; nucleotides not matched to a gene: 8. CDR3 sequence: CASREPGLAGGDEQFF. The CDR3 DNA sequence: TGTGCCAGCAGGGAACCGGGACTAGCGGGAGGAGATGAGCAGTTCTTC.

This rearrangement joins TRBV27 to TRBJ2-5; D unresolved. This CDR3 has 14 amino acids. V shed 6 bases and J shed 0 bases, with 11 bases lying between them. Germline V gene data show CDR1 as MNHEY and CDR2 as SMNVEV (reference sequence). CDR3: CASRLNLNQETQYF. DNA for the CDR3: TGTGCCAGCAGGCTAAATTTAAACCAAGAGACCCAGTACTTC.

This clone occurred a few times. The rearrangement uses TRBV28 and TRBJ2-1, with 10 positions matching TRBD1. Germline CDR1 reads MDHEN; CDR2 reads SYDVKM. The CDR3 totals 16 residues. Unmatched junction bases numbered 6, after V lost 1 base and J lost 6 bases. The CDR3 bases are TGTGCCAGCAGTTTATCGGGACAGGGGCCCTCCAATGAGCAGTTCTTC. It encodes CASSLSGQGPSNEQFF.

This chain joins TRBV27 and TRBJ1-1; D unresolved. The CDR3 extends over 11 amino acids. CDR1 is MNHEY, CDR2 SMNVEV, per germline (reference sequence). Trimming stripped 5 bases from V and 6 bases from J, with 7 bases between. CDR3 amino acids: CASSPYAEAFF. The CDR3 nucleotides read TGTGCCAGCAGTCCGTATGCTGAAGCTTTCTTT.

The chain is built from TRBV7-9 and TRBJ2-3; possibly TRBD2 for D (6 bases). V dropped 5 bases and J dropped 0 bases, with 15 bases sitting between them. There are 16 residues in the CDR3. The germline V gene has CDR1 SEHNR and CDR2 FQNEAQ (reference sequence). The CDR3 protein is CASSRYLASSTDTQYF. DNA for the CDR3: TGTGCCAGCAGCCGCTACCTAGCGTCGAGCACAGATACGCAGTATTTT.

This clone was observed a single time. The rearrangement uses TRBV28 and TRBJ1-6; 7 bases align to TRBD1. This CDR3 has 16 amino acids. The junction had 12 bases not matched to a gene; V was cut back by 3 bases and J by 10 bases. The germline V gene encodes CDR1 MDHEN and CDR2 SYDVKM. DNA of the CDR3: TGTGCCAGCAGTTTTCAAGGGGGCGTGAAGAGATCACCCCTCCACTTT. Protein sequence: CASSFQGGVKRSPLHF.

The genes are TRBV5-1 and TRBJ1-1, with D possibly being TRBD1 (6 bases). With 7 bases removed from V and 1 base from J, the gap between germline ends came to 17 bases. The CDR3 extends over 15 amino acids. Germline loops: CDR1 SGHRS, CDR2 YFSETQ. The CDR3 sequence: CASHRGGGANTEAFF. The CDR3 coding sequence is TGCGCCAGCCATCGAGGGGGGGGCGCGAACACTGAAGCTTTCTTT.

Notes on this clone: Germline is not matched at one junction end, which may reflect a read error. The chain is built from TRBV27 and TRBJ1-1; 7 nucleotides agree with TRBD1. CDR3 size: 12 residues. CDR1 and CDR2 from the germline V gene are MNHEY and SMNVEV (reference sequence). This chain's CDR3 is CASSSTGFNPIF. Written as DNA, the CDR3 is TGTGCCAGCAGTTCGACAGGGTTTAATCCGATCTTT.

The rearrangement uses TRBV7-9 and TRBJ1-1; D uncertain. Germline CDR1 and CDR2: SEHNR and FQNEAQ (reference sequence). Trimming left V 2 bases short and J 9 bases short, with 13 bases between. The CDR3 spans 13 residues. This CDR3 is CASSLWGDEKAFF. The CDR3 DNA follows: TGTGCCAGCAGCTTATGGGGAGACGAAAAAGCTTTCTTT.

The J gene is TRBJ2-7, the V gene TRBV30; possibly TRBD1 for D (6 bases). V was pared by 0 bases and J by 4 bases, with 10 bases between. The CDR3 loop spans 13 amino acids. In germline, CDR1 is GTSNPN, CDR2 SVGIG (reference sequence). The CDR3 loop is CAWSVVRGYEQYF. CDR3 bases: TGTGCCTGGAGTGTCGTCAGGGGTTACGAGCAGTACTTC.